The T cell receptor beta chain described here comes from a study of T cell responses to AZD1222 COVID-19 vaccine. Points from the study as a whole: Donors were chiefly white British, with a greater number of females, and clonal diversity was perhaps underestimated.

This clone was seen just once. The antigen remains undetermined. The table came from immunoSEQ multiplex PCR; TCRdb's copy has only in-frame clones and leaves some out. The table lists some 180,000 clones, 90% of them singletons. With 2 bases removed from V and 2 bases from J, the gap between germline ends came to 16 bases. The CDR3 consists of 16 residues. Germline assignment: CDR1 MNHEY and CDR2 SVGEGT. The receptor was isolated from an adult in good health. This chain connects TRBV6-2 or TRBV6-3 to TRBJ2-7; TRBD2 might be the D (6 bases). Source: peripheral blood, taken on day 0 of AZD1222 vaccination. CDR3 sequence: CASSYGGKGGTYEQYF. In DNA form, the CDR3 reads TGTGCCAGCAGTTACGGAGGGAAGGGCGGGACCTACGAGCAGTACTTC.